This is a list of T cell receptor beta chains from one sample in a study of blood T cell repertoires in COVID-19. Libraries were prepared by immunoSEQ multiplex PCR; TCRdb keeps only in-frame clonotypes and omits some of them. The sample consists of 500,000 or so clones, roughly 90% of them appearing once. Sequencing was performed on PBMCs or T cells enriched from blood (not recorded which). Receptors were obtained from a woman in her late teens or twenties who had recovered from COVID-19. Both conserved end residues are part of each CDR3. Each record gives: V gene, J gene, clone size, D gene, CDR3 DNA, CDR3 protein. A D gene is named only where the DNA matches it firmly. Clone sizes are given selectively: once, few, many, or a class where the clone is expanded.

TRBV19	TRBJ1-5	few	NA	TGTGCCAGTAGTAGGGGCGATGGGGAGGGGGATCAGCCCCAGCATTTT	CASSRGDGEGDQPQHF
TRBV18	TRBJ1-1	NA	TRBD1	TGTGCCAGCTCTTACCAAAGGGGACAGGGGGGTACTGAAGCTTTCTTT	CASSYQRGQGGTEAFF
TRBV5-4	TRBJ1-1	NA	TRBD1	TGTGCCAGCAGCTCGGCCGGGACAGGTCCCACTGAAGCTTTCTTT	CASSSAGTGPTEAFF
TRBV10-2	TRBJ2-1	NA	NA	TGCGCCAGCAGTTACCCAGGGGTAACGGATGAGCAGTTCTTC	CASSYPGVTDEQFF
TRBV19	TRBJ1-4	NA	TRBD1	TGTGCCAGTACCCAATCCGGGACAGGGGCTGAAAAACTGTTTTTT	CASTQSGTGAEKLFF
TRBV27	TRBJ1-4	NA	TRBD1	TGTGCCACTTCTACAGGGGGCCTTCAGAAACTGTTTTTT	CATSTGGLQKLFF
TRBV9	TRBJ2-1	NA	TRBD2	TGTGCCAGCAGCGTCTTGACTAGCGACAATGAGCAGTTCTTC	CASSVLTSDNEQFF
TRBV5-1	TRBJ1-6	NA	NA	TGCGCCAGCAGCTTGGGCGCGGCATCCCCCAATTCACCCCTCCACTTT	CASSLGAASPNSPLHF
TRBV18	TRBJ1-1	NA	NA	TGTGCCAGCTCACCACGTAACAGGGACACTGAAGCTTTCTTT	CASSPRNRDTEAFF
TRBV6-5	TRBJ1-6	NA	TRBD1	TGTGCCAGCCTAAGGGACAGGGAGAATTCACCCCTCCACTTT	CASLRDRENSPLHF
TRBV7-2	TRBJ1-4	NA	TRBD1	TGTGCCAGCAGCCCCCGGGACAGTGAAAAACTGTTTTTT	CASSPRDSEKLFF
TRBV5-1	TRBJ1-1	NA	NA	TGCGCCAGCAGCTTGGCCTGGGACAACGGTGAAGCTTTCTTT	CASSLAWDNGEAFF
TRBV5-6	TRBJ1-4	NA	NA	TGTGCCAGCAGCTTGGGGGCAGGGAACGAAAAACTGTTTTTT	CASSLGAGNEKLFF
TRBV27	TRBJ2-5	NA	NA	TGTGCCAGCAGTTTTTCGGGGGGCGGAGGAGAGACCCAGTACTTC	CASSFSGGGGETQYF
TRBV5-3	TRBJ1-6	NA	NA	TGTGCCAGAAGAGGGGTCAACCTGGGTTCACCCCTCCACTTT	CARRGVNLGSPLHF
TRBV11-2	TRBJ2-7	few	NA	TGTGCCAGCAGCCCTACAACGGGGAGCTACGAGCAGTACTTC	CASSPTTGSYEQYF
TRBV10-2	TRBJ1-6	NA	TRBD1	TGCGCCAGCAGACTTGACAGGGGGCATTCACCCCTCCACTTT	CASRLDRGHSPLHF
TRBV27	TRBJ2-2	NA	NA	TGTGCCAGCAGAAGCGGGCCACCCAACACCGGGGAGCTGTTTTTT	CASRSGPPNTGELFF
TRBV7-2	TRBJ2-6	NA	NA	TGTGCCAGCAGCTCCCCAACAGGGAAGCCTGGGGCCAACGTCCTGACTTTC	CASSSPTGKPGANVLTF
TRBV4-2	TRBJ2-7	NA	NA	TGTGCCAGCGCGTCGAGGCTTTCCTACGAGCAGTACTTC	CASASRLSYEQYF
TRBV5-1	TRBJ2-7	once	NA	TGCGCCAGCAGCTCCCGGTTGATCGGGAGAATTAAAATCCTACACGAGCAGTACTTC	CASSSRLIGRIKILHEQYF
TRBV4-1	TRBJ2-5	NA	NA	TGCGCCAGCAGCCCCCAGTGGGGGGGCGAGGAGACCCAGTACTTC	CASSPQWGGEETQYF
TRBV28	TRBJ2-3	NA	TRBD2	TGTGCCAGCAGTGAAACCGGGGGGGCCGACACAGATACGCAGTATTTT	CASSETGGADTDTQYF
TRBV5-5	TRBJ2-7	NA	NA	TGTGCCAGCAGCTTACTAGCCCTAAACAACGAGCAGTACTTC	CASSLLALNNEQYF
TRBV7-8	TRBJ1-2	NA	NA	TGTGCCAGCAGCGGCAGGGACTTCAATGGCTACACCTTC	CASSGRDFNGYTF
TRBV4-1	TRBJ2-3	NA	TRBD1	TGCGCCAGCAGCCAAGGTCTCTTACGGGACAGAACAGATACGCAGTATTTT	CASSQGLLRDRTDTQYF
TRBV5-1	TRBJ1-1	NA	NA	TGCGCCAGCAGCTTAGTGGGGGCGAACACTGAAGCTTTCTTT	CASSLVGANTEAFF
TRBV2	TRBJ2-2	NA	NA	TGTGCCAGCCACAGGGACACCGGGGAGCTGTTTTTT	CASHRDTGELFF
TRBV10-3	TRBJ1-3	NA	NA	TGTGCCATCAGTGTCCTGGGGCTCACTGGAAACACCATATATTTT	CAISVLGLTGNTIYF
TRBV5-1	TRBJ1-2	NA	TRBD1	TGCGCCAGCAGTTCCCCAGGGGGCGGCTACACCTTC	CASSSPGGGYTF
TRBV6-5	TRBJ1-1	NA	NA	TGTGCCAGCAGTTACTCTCCGGGGAACACTGAAGCTTTCTTT	CASSYSPGNTEAFF
TRBV30	TRBJ2-3	NA	NA	TGTGCCTGGAGTGGCGGGGATACGCAGTATTTT	CAWSGGDTQYF
TRBV11-2	TRBJ1-2	NA	NA	TGTGCCAGCAGCTCTCAGCAGGGTTCGATGGATGGCTACACCTTC	CASSSQQGSMDGYTF
TRBV30	TRBJ1-2	NA	TRBD1	TGTGCCTGTCTACGGACAGGGGCCAACTATGGCTACACCTTC	CACLRTGANYGYTF
TRBV5-1	TRBJ2-3	NA	NA	TGCGCCAGCAGCGAAGCTGCCACAGATACGCAGTATTTT	CASSEAATDTQYF
TRBV27	TRBJ2-3	NA	TRBD1	TGTGCCAGCAGTTTATCATGGGCAGGGGGCGCAGATACGCAGTATTTT	CASSLSWAGGADTQYF
TRBV7-2	TRBJ2-1	NA	TRBD2	TGTGCCAGCAGCTTAGAGGGGACTAGCGGGGTGGGTAGGGATGAGCAGTTCTTC	CASSLEGTSGVGRDEQFF
TRBV4-1	TRBJ1-1	NA	TRBD1	TGCGCCAGCAGCCAAGGACAGGGGGCCGGTGAAGCTTTCTTT	CASSQGQGAGEAFF
TRBV5-1	TRBJ2-1	NA	NA	TGCGCCAGCAGCCCCGAGGGTCGAGGTGAGCAGTTCTTC	CASSPEGRGEQFF
TRBV11-3	TRBJ2-3	NA	NA	TGTGCCAGCAGCCCTACTACAGGGACAGATACGCAGTATTTT	CASSPTTGTDTQYF
TRBV5-6	TRBJ1-4	NA	NA	TGTGCCAGCAGCTTTATCGGGGAAAGGGATGAAAAACTGTTTTTT	CASSFIGERDEKLFF
TRBV6-6	TRBJ1-5	NA	NA	TGTGCCAGCAGCTCCTTAGGGCAGGGCTGGGATCAGCCCCAGCATTTT	CASSSLGQGWDQPQHF
TRBV11-2	TRBJ2-5	NA	TRBD1	TGTGCCAGCAGCTTAGCTTTTTCGCCAGGGGGCAGAGCAGAGACCCAGTACTTC	CASSLAFSPGGRAETQYF
TRBV2	TRBJ1-6	NA	NA	TGTGCCAGCAGTGAATGGGGGGGTACGTCACCCCTCCACTTT	CASSEWGGTSPLHF
TRBV5-1	TRBJ2-2	NA	NA	TGCGCCAGCAGCTTGGCGGAGGCGGACACCGGGGAGCTGTTTTTT	CASSLAEADTGELFF
TRBV4-1	TRBJ1-1	once	NA	TGCGCCAGCAGCCTGACGTCCCACGGGGGGAACATGAACACTGAAGCTTTCTTT	CASSLTSHGGNMNTEAFF
TRBV3-1/TRBV3-2	TRBJ2-3	NA	NA	TGTGCCAGCAGCCAATGGGGAGGAAGCACAGATACGCAGTATTTT	CASSQWGGSTDTQYF
TRBV11-2	TRBJ1-2	NA	NA	TGTGCCAGCAGCTTAGACCGCCCCGGAGTACTCTATGGCTACACCTTC	CASSLDRPGVLYGYTF
TRBV24-1	TRBJ2-7	NA	TRBD1	TGTGCCACCAGTTCGGACAGGTTGTCCCCGAGGTCCTACGAGCAGTACTTC	CATSSDRLSPRSYEQYF
TRBV4-1	TRBJ1-1	NA	TRBD1	TGCGCCAGCAGCCGGATGACAGGGACTGAAGCTTTCTTT	CASSRMTGTEAFF
TRBV12-5	TRBJ2-3	once	NA	TGTGCTAGTGGATCAGGAGGGGAAGATACGCAGTATTTT	CASGSGGEDTQYF
TRBV4-1	TRBJ1-2	NA	TRBD1	TGCGCCAGCAGCCAAGTCGGGGGACAGCTACTCTATGGCTACACCTTC	CASSQVGGQLLYGYTF
TRBV25-1	TRBJ1-2	few	NA	TGTGCCAGCAGTGAATACGGCGGGACCAACTATGGCTACACCTTC	CASSEYGGTNYGYTF
TRBV7-9	TRBJ1-3	NA	TRBD1	TGTGCCAGCAGCGGACAGGGGAGTGCTGGAAACACCATATATTTT	CASSGQGSAGNTIYF
TRBV3-1/TRBV3-2	TRBJ1-2	NA	NA	TGTGCCAGCAGCCCACGGGAACAGATACGGAGTAGTTTGGGCTACACCTTC	CASSPREQIRSSLGYTF
TRBV19	TRBJ2-3	NA	TRBD1	TGTGCCAGTAGTATGCGGACAGGGGCAGATACGCAGTATTTT	CASSMRTGADTQYF
TRBV5-1	TRBJ1-1	NA	NA	TGCGCCAGCAGCTTGGAGGGCAGGGGTGGCACTGAAGCTTTCTTT	CASSLEGRGGTEAFF
TRBV5-1	TRBJ1-2	NA	TRBD1	TGCGCCAGCAGCCCTAGGACAGGGGGAAACTATGGCTACACCTTC	CASSPRTGGNYGYTF
TRBV7-8	TRBJ2-1	once	NA	TGTGCCAGCAGCTCACTAGCCGGGACAGACAATGAGCAGTTCTTC	CASSSLAGTDNEQFF
TRBV7-9	TRBJ2-3	NA	TRBD1	TGTGCCAGCAGGTCGGTCACAGGGGGCACAGATACGCAGTATTTT	CASRSVTGGTDTQYF